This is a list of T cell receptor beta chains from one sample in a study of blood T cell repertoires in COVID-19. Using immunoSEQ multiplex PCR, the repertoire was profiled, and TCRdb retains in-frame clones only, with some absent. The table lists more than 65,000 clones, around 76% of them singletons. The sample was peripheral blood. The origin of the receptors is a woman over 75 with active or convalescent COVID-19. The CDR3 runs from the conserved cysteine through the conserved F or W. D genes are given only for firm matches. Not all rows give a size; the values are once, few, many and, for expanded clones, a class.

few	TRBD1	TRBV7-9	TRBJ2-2	TGTGCCAGCAGCCGGACAGGGGGAACCGGGGAGCTGTTTTTT	CASSRTGGTGELFF
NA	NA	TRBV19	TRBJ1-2	TGTGCCAGTAGTATCGTAATAAACTATGGCTACACCTTC	CASSIVINYGYTF
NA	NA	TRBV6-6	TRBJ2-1	TGTGCCAGCAGCCAAGGACATATACGCTACAATGAGCAGTTCTTC	CASSQGHIRYNEQFF
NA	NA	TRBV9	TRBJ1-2	TGTGCCAGCAGCGGTGGGGGGAGTGGCTACACCTTC	CASSGGGSGYTF
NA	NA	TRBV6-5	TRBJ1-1	TGTGCCAGCAGTTACTCTCCAGGGGAGACTGAAGCTTTCTTT	CASSYSPGETEAFF
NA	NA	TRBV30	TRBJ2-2	TGTGCCTGGAGTGCCGTTGGGGAGCTGTTTTTT	CAWSAVGELFF
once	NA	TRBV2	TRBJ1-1	TGTGCCAGCAGTGAACCCGAGGGTTGGGGGAACACTGAAGCTTTCTTT	CASSEPEGWGNTEAFF
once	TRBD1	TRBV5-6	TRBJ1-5	TGTGCCAGCAGCTCAGACGGACAGGGTAGCAATCAGCCCCAGCATTTT	CASSSDGQGSNQPQHF
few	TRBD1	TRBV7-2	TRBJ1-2	TGTGCCAGCAGCTTAGATACAGGGGGCTGGTATGGCTACACCTTC	CASSLDTGGWYGYTF
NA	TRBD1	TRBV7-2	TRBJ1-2	TGTGCCAGCAGCAACTACTTTACTCAGGGGGCCTATGGCTACACCTTC	CASSNYFTQGAYGYTF
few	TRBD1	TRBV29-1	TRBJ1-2	TGCAGCGTTAACAGGGGAAGGGGCTATGGCTACACCTTC	CSVNRGRGYGYTF
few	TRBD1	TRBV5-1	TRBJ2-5	TGCGCCAGCAGCTTGGGGACAGGGGGCTCGGAGACCCAGTACTTC	CASSLGTGGSETQYF
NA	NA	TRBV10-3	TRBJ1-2	TGTGCCATCTCACGTGAGAACAGGGATGGCCCCCGAATGGCCTATGGCTACACCTTC	CAISRENRDGPRMAYGYTF
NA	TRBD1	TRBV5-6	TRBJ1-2	TGTGCCAGCAGCTTGGCGGGACAGGGGGCCCTTGATTATGGCTACACCTTC	CASSLAGQGALDYGYTF
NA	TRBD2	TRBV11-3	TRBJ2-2	TGTGCCAGCAGCCCATCTAGCGGGGGGGCTGCCGGGGAGCTGTTTTTT	CASSPSSGGAAGELFF
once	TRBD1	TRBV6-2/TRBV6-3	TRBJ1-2	TGTGCCAGCAGCCCCCGACAGGGCTATGGCTACACCTTC	CASSPRQGYGYTF
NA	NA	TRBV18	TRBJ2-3	TGTGCCAGCTCACCTAGCAGTACGCAGTATTTT	CASSPSSTQYF
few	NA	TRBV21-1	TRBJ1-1	TGTGCCAGCAGCCTTCGCAGACAGGACCCGTTGAACACTGAAGCTTTCTTT	CASSLRRQDPLNTEAFF
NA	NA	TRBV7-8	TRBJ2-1	TGTGCCAGCAGCCCGCGGGGGCTCTCCTACAATGAGCAGTTCTTC	CASSPRGLSYNEQFF
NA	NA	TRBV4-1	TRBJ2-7	TGCGCCAGCAGCCAAGAGATAGGGGCTAGCTCCTACGAGCAGTACTTC	CASSQEIGASSYEQYF
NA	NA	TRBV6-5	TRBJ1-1	TGTGCCAGCAGGCCAGGGGAGCCGACTGAAGCTTTCTTT	CASRPGEPTEAFF
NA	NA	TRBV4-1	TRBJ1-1	TGCGCCAGCAGCCAAGATTCCGATGCGGACACTGAAGCTTTCTTT	CASSQDSDADTEAFF
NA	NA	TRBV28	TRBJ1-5	TGTGCCAGCATCTCCGGGGGGAATAGCAATCAGCCCCAGCATTTT	CASISGGNSNQPQHF
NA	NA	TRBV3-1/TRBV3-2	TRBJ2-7	TGTGCCAGCAGCCAATACCGCCAGTCCTACGAGCAGTACTTC	CASSQYRQSYEQYF
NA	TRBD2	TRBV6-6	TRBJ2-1	TGTGCCAGCAGCTTAGCGGGGAGCTCCTACAATGAGCAGTTCTTC	CASSLAGSSYNEQFF
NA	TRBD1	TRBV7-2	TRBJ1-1	TGTGCCAGCAGCTTGGGACAGGGATACACTGAAGCTTTCTTT	CASSLGQGYTEAFF
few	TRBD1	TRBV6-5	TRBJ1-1	TGTGCCAGCAGAGACAGGGTTTACGCTGAAGCTTTCTTT	CASRDRVYAEAFF
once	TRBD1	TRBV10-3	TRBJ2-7	TGTGCCCATCGACCGGGGACAGACTACGAGCAGTACTTC	CAHRPGTDYEQYF
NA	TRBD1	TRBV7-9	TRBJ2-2	TGTGCCAGCAGCCCCAGGGACAGCTGGACGACCGGGGAGCTGTTTTTT	CASSPRDSWTTGELFF
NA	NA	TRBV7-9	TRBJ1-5	TGTGCCAGCAGCCCTGCGGGGGACCAGCCCCAGCATTTT	CASSPAGDQPQHF
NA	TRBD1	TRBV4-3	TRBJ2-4	TGCGCCAGCAGCCAAGATTCCTTCCCGACAGGGTCCAAAAACATTCAGTACTTC	CASSQDSFPTGSKNIQYF
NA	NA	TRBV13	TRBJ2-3	TGTGCCAGCAGCTTAGGTGAGGGCACAGATACGCAGTATTTT	CASSLGEGTDTQYF
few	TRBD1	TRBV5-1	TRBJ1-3	TGCGCCAGCAGTCAGGCCCCGACAGGGGGAAACACCATATATTTT	CASSQAPTGGNTIYF
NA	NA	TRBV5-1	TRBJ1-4	TGCGCCAGCAGCTTGGAACTGAATAATGAAAAACTGTTTTTT	CASSLELNNEKLFF
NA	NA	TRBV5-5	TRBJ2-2	TGTGCCAGCAGCTTGTCCTTGACAGGCACCGGGGAGCTGTTTTTT	CASSLSLTGTGELFF
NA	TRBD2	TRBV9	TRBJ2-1	TGTGCCAGCAGCGAGGGACTAGCGGGGCCTCTGTACAATGAGCAGTTCTTC	CASSEGLAGPLYNEQFF
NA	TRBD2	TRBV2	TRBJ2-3	TGTGCCAGCAGTCGCGGACTAGCGGGGGCGGATACGCAGTATTTT	CASSRGLAGADTQYF
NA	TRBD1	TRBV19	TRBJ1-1	TGTGCCAGTACTGTAATAAGACAGGGTAAGAACACTGAAGCTTTCTTT	CASTVIRQGKNTEAFF
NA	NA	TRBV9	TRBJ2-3	TGTGCCAGCAGCGTAGAGAACAGGCCCACAGATACGCAGTATTTT	CASSVENRPTDTQYF